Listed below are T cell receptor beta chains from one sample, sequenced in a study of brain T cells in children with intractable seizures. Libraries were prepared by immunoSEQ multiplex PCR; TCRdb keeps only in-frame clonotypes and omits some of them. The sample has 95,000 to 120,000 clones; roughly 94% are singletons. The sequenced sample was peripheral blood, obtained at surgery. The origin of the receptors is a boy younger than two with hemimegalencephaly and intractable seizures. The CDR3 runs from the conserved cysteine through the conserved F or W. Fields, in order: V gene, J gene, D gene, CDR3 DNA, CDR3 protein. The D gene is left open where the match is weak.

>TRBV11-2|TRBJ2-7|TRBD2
TGTGCCAGCAGCTTCCTAGCGGGAGGCCGGGGGTACGAGCAGTACTTC
CASSFLAGGRGYEQYF
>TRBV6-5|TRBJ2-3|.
TGTGCCAGCCGTCAGGGCGGGGTTAGCACAGATACGCAGTATTTT
CASRQGGVSTDTQYF
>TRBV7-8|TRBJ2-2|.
TGTGCCAGCCGCCAGGGCGGGAACACCGGGGAGCTGTTTTTT
CASRQGGNTGELFF
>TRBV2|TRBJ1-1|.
TGTGCCAGCAGTGTAGGGGGGGGCACTGAAGCTTTCTTT
CASSVGGGTEAFF
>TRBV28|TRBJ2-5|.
TGTGCCAGCAGTTTATCGGTCGCGGGAAAAGAGACCCAGTACTTC
CASSLSVAGKETQYF
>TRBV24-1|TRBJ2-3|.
TGTGCCACCCGACAAGGGCCCACAGATACGCAGTATTTT
CATRQGPTDTQYF
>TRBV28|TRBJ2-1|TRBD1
TGTGCCAGCAGTCCCCGGACAGGGCAAAATGAGCAGTTCTTC
CASSPRTGQNEQFF
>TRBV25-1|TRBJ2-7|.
TGTGCCAGCAGTGAACCCCGTCCGGACTCCTACGAGCAGTACTTC
CASSEPRPDSYEQYF
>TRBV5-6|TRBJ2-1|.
TGTGCCAGCAGCTCTCTCGCAGGGGCAAATGAGCAGTTCTTC
CASSSLAGANEQFF
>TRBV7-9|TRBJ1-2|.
TGTGCCAGCAGCCCCTCAGGTGCTAGGGGCTACACCTTC
CASSPSGARGYTF
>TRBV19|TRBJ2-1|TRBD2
TGTGCCAGTAGTATCTTAGCGGGAGTTGAGCAGTTCTTC
CASSILAGVEQFF
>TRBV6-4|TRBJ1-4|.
TGTGCCAGCAGTGACTCCCCCGGGGGGCAGGGGAGGAGGGAAAATGAAAAACTGTTTTTT
CASSDSPGGQGRRENEKLFF
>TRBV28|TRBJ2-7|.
TGTGCCAGCAGTTCCCTAACCTGGTCGGAAGTATCCTACGAGCAGTACTTC
CASSSLTWSEVSYEQYF
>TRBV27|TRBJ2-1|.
TGTGCCAGCAGAGCCGACGGACCCAAAGTCTATGAGCAGTTCTTC
CASRADGPKVYEQFF
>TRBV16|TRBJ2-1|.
TGTGCCAGCAGCCAATCGGCCGGATACAATGAGCAGTTCTTC
CASSQSAGYNEQFF
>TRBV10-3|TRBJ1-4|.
TGTGCCATCAGTGATCGGACGGGACGCGATAATGAAAAACTGTTTTTT
CAISDRTGRDNEKLFF
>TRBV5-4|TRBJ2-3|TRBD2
TGTGCCAGCAGCTCGATAGCGGGAGGGCCGACGAGGGATACGCAGTATTTT
CASSSIAGGPTRDTQYF
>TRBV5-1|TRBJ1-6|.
TGCGCCAGCAGAGGGCAGGGAGTTAATTCACCCCTCCACTTT
CASRGQGVNSPLHF